These 32 T cell receptor beta chains came from one sample sequenced in a study of T cell responses to AZD1222 COVID-19 vaccine. The protocol was immunoSEQ multiplex PCR, while the TCRdb copy is restricted to in-frame clones and leaves out a portion. The data contain 150,000 or so clones, approximately 89% of them singletons. This material consisted of peripheral blood, taken on day 0 of AZD1222 vaccination. These TCRs come from an adult in good health.

This chain links TRBV6-1 with TRBJ1-2, with D unclear. The CDR3 is 13 amino acids. The V end lost 2 bases, the J end lost 4 bases, and 8 bases lay between the germline ends. Germline CDR1 is MNHNS and CDR2 is SASEGT. The CDR3 DNA reads TGTGCCAGCAGTGAATCGGTCAGCTATGGCTACACCTTC. It specifies CASSESVSYGYTF.

This clone was counted between two and nine times. This rearrangement joins TRBV18 to TRBJ1-1, with D unclear. CDR3 length: 13 residues. Trimming pared 6 bases from V and 3 bases from J, leaving 11 bases between. From germline, CDR1 is KGHSH and CDR2 LQKENI. CDR3 region: CASSPGPDTEAFF. The CDR3 DNA reads as TGTGCCAGCTCCCCCGGCCCGGACACTGAAGCTTTCTTT. The variable domain in full, with the rest retrieved from reference TRBV18 and TRBJ1-1, is NAGVMQNPRHLVRRRGQEARLRCSPMKGHSHVYWYRQLPEEGLKFMVYLQKENIIDESGMPKERFSAEFPKEGPSILRIQQVVRGDSAAYFCASSPGPDTEAFFGQGTRLTVV.

This clone has a single count. The chain employs TRBV5-1 and TRBJ2-7; possibly TRBD1 for D (6 bases). The CDR3 sequence is 13 residues long. Germline CDR1 and CDR2: SGHRS and YFSETQ. V was clipped by 4 bases and J by 3 bases, with 11 bases between them. The CDR3 coding sequence is TGCGCCAGCAGCATGGACAGCAGCTACGAGCAGTACTTC. This gives the protein CASSMDSSYEQYF.

This clone was seen a handful of times. The V gene is TRBV5-1, the J gene TRBJ2-2; 9 bases agree with TRBD1. Trimming took 4 bases from V and 7 from J; bases not matched to a gene: 2. CDR3 length equals 13 residues. Germline lookup yields CDR1 SGHRS and CDR2 YFSETQ. The CDR3 DNA is TGCGCCAGCAGCGGACAGGGGTTCGGGGAGCTGTTTTTT. Its protein product is CASSGQGFGELFF.

The chain carries TRBV5-5 and TRBJ2-3, with no clear D. The CDR3 loop spans 14 amino acids. Trimming stripped 1 base from V and 0 bases from J, with 6 bases between. Germline V gives CDR1 SGHKS, CDR2 YYEKEE (reference sequence). CDR3 in DNA: TGTGCCAGCAGCTTGTGGGCGAGCACAGATACGCAGTATTTT. Protein product: CASSLWASTDTQYF.

The gene calls are TRBV19 and TRBJ2-1; 10 bases agree with TRBD2. V was pared by 4 bases and J by 2 bases, with 5 bases of the junction left unmatched. From germline, CDR1 is LNHDA and CDR2 SQIVND (reference sequence). The CDR3 runs to 16 residues. CDR3 sequence (DNA): TGTGCCAGTAGTAATCGACTAGCGGGCGCCTACAATGAGCAGTTCTTC. Amino acids: CASSNRLAGAYNEQFF.

This clone was counted once. V is TRBV4-2 and J is TRBJ1-2, with unresolved D. The germline V and J ends were trimmed by 0 bases and 0 bases, with 11 bases remaining between them. The CDR3 is 16 amino acids. CDR1 is LGHNA, CDR2 YNFKEQ, per germline. The CDR3 coding sequence is TGTGCCAGCAGCCAAGATGGAGGGCAGACTAACTATGGCTACACCTTC. Translated, it gives CASSQDGGQTNYGYTF.

The chain couples TRBV3-1 (or the pseudogene TRBV3-2) to TRBJ1-1, with D possibly being TRBD1 (5 bases). The CDR3 has 14 residues. Germline CDR1 is LGHDT and CDR2 is YNNKEL (reference sequence). Trimming removed 5 bases at V and 4 bases at J, with 14 bases between. CDR3 in DNA: TGTGCCAGCAGCGACCCTGGGGGTAGCACTGAAGCTTTCTTT. The encoded protein is CASSDPGGSTEAFF.

This clone was counted a single time. V gene TRBV6-5 combines with J gene TRBJ1-1; 12 positions agree with TRBD1. The CDR3 length is 15 residues. The V gene's germline CDR1 is MNHEY and CDR2 SVGAGI. J gave up 1 base and V 6 bases, and 3 bases lay outside the gene matches. The CDR3 nucleotides are TGTGCCAGCAGCCGGGACAGGGGGCGGAACACTGAAGCTTTCTTT. Translated, it gives CASSRDRGRNTEAFF.

The chain couples TRBV5-5 to TRBJ1-5, with D tentatively TRBD1 (5 bases). The ends were cut back, 1 base at V and 7 bases at J, with 18 bases in the middle. The CDR3 runs to 16 residues. Germline assignment: CDR1 SGHKS and CDR2 YYEKEE (reference sequence). The CDR3 sequence is CASSLNPGTGGQPQHF. For the CDR3, the DNA is TGTGCCAGCAGCTTGAATCCGGGTACAGGCGGGCAGCCCCAGCATTTT.

The chain is built from TRBV11-2 and TRBJ1-1; 9 nucleotides agree with TRBD1. V was clipped by 3 bases and J by 4 bases; unmatched bases: 9. The length of the CDR3 is 16 residues. CDR1 is SGHAT, CDR2 FQNNGV, per germline. The CDR3: CASSFPGTGPSTEAFF. In DNA, the CDR3 is TGTGCCAGCAGCTTCCCCGGGACAGGGCCCTCCACTGAAGCTTTCTTT.

The chain is built from TRBV10-3 and TRBJ2-1; the match to TRBD2 covers 15 bases. V shed 7 bases and J 5 bases; nucleotides not matched to a gene: 6. Germline V lookup: CDR1 ENHRY, CDR2 SYGVKD. The CDR3 loop spans 16 amino acids. DNA for the CDR3: TGTGCCATCACCGCGGGACTAGCGGGAGGTGACAATGAGCAGTTCTTC. It codes for CAITAGLAGGDNEQFF.

V is TRBV4-2 and J is TRBJ1-2; possible D gene TRBD1, 5 bases. CDR3 length: 15 residues. The germline V gene encodes CDR1 LGHNA and CDR2 YNFKEQ. V lost 4 bases to trimming and J lost 1 base, with 13 bases between them. As DNA, the CDR3 is TGTGCCAGCAGCCCGACGATCAGGGATAACTATGGCTACACCTTC. It codes for CASSPTIRDNYGYTF.

The CDR3 region has the DNA TGTGCCAGCACCGGACCTGACAATGAGCAGTTCTTC. It codes for CASTGPDNEQFF. V gene TRBV7-3 combines with J gene TRBJ2-1; D is ambiguous. CDR1 SGHTA and CDR2 FQGTGA come from the germline V gene. This CDR3 is 12 amino acids long. V lost 7 bases and J lost 5, with 9 bases in between.

This clone was found once. The chain employs TRBV9 and TRBJ2-1, with D perhaps given as TRBD1 or TRBD2 (7 bases each). Germline-derived CDR1 and CDR2 are SGDLS and YYNGEE. V lost 4 bases and J lost 4, with 12 bases in between. The CDR3 runs 14 residues. The DNA for the CDR3 is TGTGCCAGCAGCACCCAGGGGGGGTACAATGAGCAGTTCTTC. This translates into CASSTQGGYNEQFF.

This clone was recorded many times. The chain joins TRBV13 to TRBJ1-5; tentatively, D is TRBD1 (6 bases). Germline values: CDR1 PRHDT, CDR2 FYEKMQ (reference sequence). Trimming took off 5 bases at V and 2 bases at J, with 13 bases between the two ends. The CDR3 is 15 residues long. CDR3 loop: CASSLRGFGNQPQHF. The DNA of the CDR3 is TGTGCCAGCAGCCTAAGGGGGTTCGGCAATCAGCCCCAGCATTTT.

The chain joins TRBV6-6 to TRBJ2-7; 11 bases map to TRBD2. Germline CDR1 MNHNY, CDR2 SVGAGI (reference sequence). This CDR3 is 16 amino acids long. V dropped 4 bases and J dropped 2; count of bases not matched to a gene: 7. The CDR3 region has the DNA TGTGCCAGCAGTTCTCCTGGGACTAGCGGAACCTACGAGCAGTACTTC. It encodes CASSSPGTSGTYEQYF.

V usage is TRBV7-2 and J usage is TRBJ1-2; D is perhaps TRBD1 (5 bases). The CDR3 has 15 residues. V shed 5 bases and J shed 6 bases, with 19 bases lying between them. Per germline, CDR1 SGHTA and CDR2 FQGNSA. The CDR3 sequence is CASSTNWGVGDGYTF. In nucleotides, the CDR3 is TGTGCCAGCAGCACGAATTGGGGAGTGGGGGATGGCTACACCTTC.

The rearrangement uses TRBV11-3 and TRBJ2-7, with 11 bases that match TRBD2. The germline gives CDR1 SGHNT, CDR2 YENEEA. The CDR3 covers 17 residues. V lost 5 bases and J lost 4; bases outside the gene matches: 13. The CDR3 DNA follows: TGTGCCAGCAGCATCCTACAGACTAGCGGGGTTGGGTACGAGCAGTACTTC. Its translation: CASSILQTSGVGYEQYF.

The chain joins TRBV6-5 to TRBJ1-2, with TRBD1 identical over 8 bases. V lost 3 bases, J lost 7 bases, and 7 bases stayed unmatched. The CDR3 covers 14 residues. Germline V CDR1 and CDR2: MNHEY, SVGAGI. CDR3 sequence: CASSYNGQGGGYTF. The CDR3 DNA reads as TGTGCCAGCAGTTATAATGGACAGGGTGGTGGCTACACCTTC.

The rearrangement uses TRBV6-1 and TRBJ1-5; no reliable D call. CDR3 length: 13 residues. The ends were cut back, 2 bases at V and 4 bases at J, with 6 bases in the middle. The V gene's germline CDR1 is MNHNS and CDR2 SASEGT. CDR3 residues: CASSELGNQPQHF. CDR3 DNA: TGTGCCAGCAGTGAACTGGGGAATCAGCCCCAGCATTTT.

The CDR3 DNA follows: TGCGCCAGCAGCCCAGACAGCCACCAGAGTCAGCCCCAGCATTTT. It codes for CASSPDSHQSQPQHF. J is TRBJ1-5 and V is TRBV5-1; D might be TRBD1 (5 bases). The CDR3 loop spans 15 amino acids. The V and J ends lost 4 bases and 6 bases respectively, with 17 bases between them. The germline CDR1 and CDR2 sequences are SGHRS and YFSETQ.

The J gene is TRBJ1-1, the V gene TRBV10-3; D gene unclear. Trimming left V 7 bases short and J 4 bases short, with 16 bases between. Germline CDR1 ENHRY, CDR2 SYGVKD. The CDR3 loop spans 14 amino acids. The CDR3 protein is CAINRGRGSTEAFF. The CDR3 bases are TGTGCCATCAACCGAGGGAGAGGGAGCACTGAAGCTTTCTTT.

The chain is built from TRBV11-1 and TRBJ2-7; D is ambiguous. Per the germline V gene, CDR1 is SGHAT and CDR2 is FQDESV (reference sequence). V lost 6 bases, J lost 3 bases, and 6 bases lay in between. The CDR3 extends over 11 amino acids. CDR3 coding DNA: TGTGCCAGCAGTTCCCTCTACGAGCAGTACTTC. Its translation is CASSSLYEQYF.

The genes are TRBV12-5 and TRBJ1-5; tentative D call: TRBD1 (5 bases). The germline V gene encodes CDR1 LGHNT and CDR2 FRNRAP. The CDR3 covers 18 residues. Trimming cost V 3 bases and J 2 bases, with 20 bases left between them. The DNA of the CDR3 is TGTGCTAGTGGTTTAGAAGCCGGACACCCGTATGGCAATCAGCCCCAGCATTTT. This translates into CASGLEAGHPYGNQPQHF.

This rearrangement joins TRBV28 to TRBJ1-2, with D unclear. This CDR3 region has 13 residues. V was shortened by 4 bases and J by 8 bases, with 14 bases between the two germline ends. CDR1 and CDR2 from the germline V gene are MDHEN and SYDVKM. CDR3 nucleotides: TGTGCCAGCAGTTGGGAGTCCCTACTCGGCTACACCTTC. Its translation: CASSWESLLGYTF.

V usage is TRBV7-3 and J usage is TRBJ2-1, with D perhaps matching TRBD1 or TRBD2 (5 bases each). Between the trimmed V and J ends, which lost 5 bases and 1 base, there was a span of 18 bases. There are 17 residues in the CDR3. The germline gives CDR1 SGHTA, CDR2 FQGTGA. The CDR3 region has the DNA TGTGCCAGCAGCCCACTCCTTGGGACGGCATCCTACAATGAGCAGTTCTTC. Translated: CASSPLLGTASYNEQFF.

The chain uses TRBV30 and TRBJ1-1, with a weak D call TRBD1 (5 bases). CDR3 length: 11 residues. Trimming took off 4 bases at V and 7 bases at J, with 10 bases between the two ends. The germline V gene has CDR1 GTSNPN and CDR2 SVGIG (reference sequence). As DNA, the CDR3 is TGTGCCTGGAATCGAGGGGATGAAGCTTTCTTT. Residues: CAWNRGDEAFF.

The V gene is TRBV14, the J gene TRBJ1-1; TRBD1 might be the D (5 bases). The ends were cut back, 0 bases at V and 11 bases at J, with 16 bases in the middle. The length of the CDR3 is 14 residues. Germline values: CDR1 SGHDN, CDR2 FVKESK. The CDR3 nucleotides read TGTGCCAGCAGCCAAGATCTACGGGGAGGGGCGGCTTTCTTT. Its protein is CASSQDLRGGAAFF.

This clone was recorded only once. J is TRBJ1-3 and V is TRBV5-4, with D hard to call. Germline V lookup: CDR1 SGHNT, CDR2 YYREEE (reference sequence). The CDR3 loop spans 13 amino acids. The V gene lost 3 bases and the J gene lost 0 bases, with 4 bases spanning the gap. As DNA, the CDR3 is TGTGCCAGCAGCTCGGACTCTGGAAACACCATATATTTT. Protein sequence: CASSSDSGNTIYF.

The rearrangement uses TRBV29-1 and TRBJ1-5, with no clear D. V was clipped by 3 bases and J by 3 bases, with 12 bases between them. CDR1 SQVTM and CDR2 ANQGSEA come from the germline V gene. The CDR3 loop spans 14 amino acids. CDR3 DNA: TGCAGCGTTGAGGAAGGCGGTCCCAATCAGCCCCAGCATTTT. This sequence encodes CSVEEGGPNQPQHF.

The V call is TRBV27, the J call TRBJ1-5; D is unresolved. CDR3 length: 13 amino acids. The ends were cut back, 3 bases at V and 7 bases at J, with 10 bases in the middle. Germline V gene sequence: CDR1 MNHEY, CDR2 SMNVEV (reference sequence). The CDR3 loop reads CASSFGFKQPQHF. The CDR3 coding sequence is TGTGCCAGCAGTTTTGGGTTTAAGCAGCCCCAGCATTTT.